The 31 T cell receptor beta chains given below trace back to one sample, sequenced in a study of response to subunit inactivated influenza vaccine. TCRdb reprocessed the RT-PCR reads with MiXCR, giving one entry per CDR3 protein. The data show around 580,000 distinct CDR3 sequences, 13% to 15% seen once. Sample: PBMCs from blood, taken approximately 12 days after vaccination. Every receptor here comes from a man between 45 and 60 years old who received an inactivated influenza vaccine.

The J gene is TRBJ2-2, the V gene TRBV9; D may be TRBD1 (6 bases). V was trimmed by 2 bases and J by 4 bases, leaving 12 bases between them. Germline CDR1 and CDR2: SGDLS and YYNGEE. The CDR3 totals 15 residues. The CDR3 sequence: CASSVRGSVTGELFF. In DNA, the CDR3 is TGTGCCAGCAGCGTTAGGGGGTCGGTCACCGGGGAGCTGTTTTTT. Full variable domain (remainder filled in from reference TRBV9 and TRBJ2-2): DSGVTQTPKHLITATGQRVTLRCSPRSGDLSVYWYQQSLDQGLQFLIQYYNGEERAKGNILERFSAQQFPDLHSELNLSSLELGDSALYFCASSVRGSVTGELFFGEGSRLTVL.

The chain combines TRBV7-2 with TRBJ2-5; TRBD1 might be the D (7 bases). CDR3 size: 15 residues. The germline V gene encodes CDR1 SGHTA and CDR2 FQGNSA. V lost 3 bases to trimming and J lost 4 bases, with 15 bases between them. Here the CDR3 reads CASSLEGQSGETQYF. CDR3 sequence (DNA): TGTGCCAGCAGCTTGGAGGGACAGAGTGGAGAGACCCAGTACTTC.

This clonotype has only a few counts. The rearrangement links TRBV14 to TRBJ2-1; D not certain. In germline, CDR1 is SGHDN, CDR2 FVKESK. This CDR3 region has 13 residues. The V end was cut by 6 bases, the J end by 7 bases, with 13 bases between. CDR3 sequence (DNA): TGTGCCAGCAGAAATAAGCACAGAAATGAGCAGTTCTTC. This sequence encodes CASRNKHRNEQFF. The full variable domain, its missing parts supplied by reference TRBV14 and TRBJ2-1, is EAGVTQFPSHSVIEKGQTVTLRCDPISGHDNLYWYRRVMGKEIKFLLHFVKESKQDESGMPNNRFLAERTGGTYSTLKVQPAELEDSGVYFCASRNKHRNEQFFGPGTRLTVL.

The chain carries TRBV6-2 or TRBV6-3 and TRBJ2-7; 9 nucleotides match TRBD2. This CDR3 region has 16 residues. The junction had 13 bases not matched to a gene; V was cut back by 6 bases and J by 4 bases. Germline CDR1 and CDR2: MNHEY and SVGEGT. CDR3 DNA sequence: TGTGCCAGCAGCCGGAGCCTCAGCGGGAGGATTTACGAGCAGTACTTC. Translation gives CASSRSLSGRIYEQYF.

This clonotype was observed many times. The V gene is TRBV28, the J gene TRBJ1-3; unclear D gene. CDR3 length: 16 amino acids. The V end lost 5 bases, the J end lost 2 bases, and 16 bases lay between the germline ends. Germline loops: CDR1 MDHEN, CDR2 SYDVKM. The CDR3 bases are TGTGCCAGCAGTGTCTCGGGTCTCGCGACTGGAAACACCATATATTTT. Translated, it gives CASSVSGLATGNTIYF.

This clonotype was detected only a few times. The rearrangement joins TRBV5-1 to TRBJ2-5, with a possible D match to TRBD1 (6 bases). Germline CDR1 is SGHRS and CDR2 is YFSETQ. The CDR3 is 14 residues long. Deletions cut 0 bases from V and 9 bases from J, with 15 bases between. The CDR3 bases are TGCGCCAGCAGCTTGGGCAGGGACAAGAGACCCCAGTACTTC. Protein: CASSLGRDKRPQYF.

The chain links TRBV27 to TRBJ1-4, with D tentatively TRBD1 (5 bases). CDR3 size: 14 residues. Per germline, CDR1 MNHEY and CDR2 SMNVEV (reference sequence). V was trimmed by 5 bases and J by 11 bases, leaving 18 bases between them. CDR3 in DNA: TGTGCCAGCAGTCGAACAGGCGCTGTGGGGAAACTGTTTTTT. Translation: CASSRTGAVGKLFF. Variable domain in full (rest from reference TRBV27 and TRBJ1-4): EAQVTQNPRYLITVTGKKLTVTCSQNMNHEYMSWYRQDPGLGLRQIYYSMNVEVTDKGDVPEGYKVSRKEKRNFPLILESPSPNQTSLYFCASSRTGAVGKLFFGSGTQLSVL.

This clonotype was observed a few times. This chain uses TRBV12-3 or TRBV12-4 with TRBJ2-7; 12 bases fit TRBD1. The junction had 3 bases not matched to a gene; V was cut back by 6 bases and J by 0 bases. The CDR3 sequence is 15 residues long. The CDR3 loop reads CASRRDRGHSYEQYF. CDR3 coding DNA: TGTGCCAGCAGGAGGGACAGGGGGCACTCCTACGAGCAGTACTTC.

V is TRBV5-1 and J is TRBJ2-3; 7 bases align to TRBD2. Germline V gives CDR1 SGHRS, CDR2 YFSETQ. Trimming at V came to 0 bases and at J to 0 bases, leaving 7 bases not matched to a gene. The CDR3 has 17 amino acids. This CDR3 is CASSLGLAVTSTDTQYF. The CDR3 nucleotides are TGCGCCAGCAGCTTGGGTCTAGCGGTGACTAGCACAGATACGCAGTATTTT.

The rearrangement uses TRBV7-2 and TRBJ2-3; the D is unclear. Germline values: CDR1 SGHTA, CDR2 FQGNSA. The V gene lost 1 base and the J gene lost 4 bases, with 9 bases spanning the gap. This CDR3 is built from 14 residues. The CDR3 DNA reads as TGTGCCAGCAGCTTAGTGGCTAGATCAGATACGCAGTATTTT. Protein product: CASSLVARSDTQYF.

The chain recombines TRBV11-2 with TRBJ2-7; 7 bases are a match to TRBD2. This CDR3 is built from 14 residues. The V gene end was trimmed by 2 bases and the J gene end by 2 bases; junction bases not matched to a gene: 3. Germline CDR1 reads SGHAT; CDR2 reads FQNNGV. The CDR3 DNA follows: TGTGCCAGCAGCTTATCTAGCGGTCCCTACGAGCAGTACTTC. Translated, it gives CASSLSSGPYEQYF.

This clonotype was observed a few times. V is TRBV9 and J is TRBJ2-1; TRBD1 or TRBD2 may be the D gene (5 bases each). Trimming removed 0 bases at V and 2 bases at J, with 12 bases between. Germline loops: CDR1 SGDLS, CDR2 YYNGEE. CDR3 length: 16 amino acids. The CDR3 spells CASSVGWGTTYNEQFF. The CDR3, as DNA: TGTGCCAGCAGCGTAGGATGGGGGACCACCTACAATGAGCAGTTCTTC.

There are many counts of this clonotype. The gene calls are TRBV6-5 and TRBJ1-2, with D possibly being TRBD1 (5 bases). Germline values: CDR1 MNHEY, CDR2 SVGAGI. Trimming left V 0 bases short and J 5 bases short, with 13 bases between. The CDR3 loop spans 15 amino acids. CDR3 protein: CASSYSIQSGYGYTF. The CDR3 region has the DNA TGTGCCAGCAGTTACTCGATCCAGTCAGGGTATGGCTACACCTTC.

In DNA, the CDR3 is TGTGCCAGCAGCCAGCTGGACAGGGTGAACGAGCAGTACTTC. Encoded protein: CASSQLDRVNEQYF. The chain carries TRBV14 and TRBJ2-7; TRBD1 matches 8 bases. This CDR3 spans 14 amino acids. In germline, CDR1 is SGHDN, CDR2 FVKESK. Trimming cost V 3 bases and J 5 bases; bases outside gene matches: 6.

This clonotype was detected ten times or more. The rearrangement links TRBV5-1 to TRBJ2-1; 10 positions match TRBD2. V gave up 2 bases and J gave up 7 bases; unmatched junction bases: 6. Germline V gene sequence: CDR1 SGHRS, CDR2 YFSETQ. This CDR3 has 15 residues. The CDR3 DNA reads TGCGCCAGCAGCTTTTCTAGCGGGAGTCCTAATGAGCAGTTCTTC. Protein product: CASSFSSGSPNEQFF.

This clonotype was detected only a few times. The chain has TRBV15 and TRBJ1-1, with 7 bases matching TRBD1. This CDR3 is 16 amino acids long. From germline, CDR1 is LNHNV and CDR2 YYDKDF (reference sequence). Trimming removed 0 bases from V and 6 bases from J; junction bases left unmatched: 10. Here the CDR3 reads CATSRDLDRRVSEAFF. The CDR3 DNA follows: TGTGCCACCAGCAGAGATCTGGACAGGAGGGTTTCTGAAGCTTTCTTT.

This clonotype turned up a few times. This chain connects TRBV6-5 to TRBJ2-7, with D possibly being TRBD2 (6 bases). This CDR3 comprises 14 residues. The germline V and J ends were trimmed by 2 bases and 5 bases, with 13 bases remaining between them. The germline CDR1 and CDR2 sequences are MNHEY and SVGAGI. This CDR3 reads CASSYLGGIHEQYF. The CDR3 nucleotides read TGTGCCAGCAGTTACCTAGGAGGGATCCACGAGCAGTACTTC.

In this sample, this clonotype turned up a few times. The chain links TRBV10-3 to TRBJ2-1; D might be TRBD2 (5 bases). The CDR3 has 15 amino acids. V shed 4 bases and J shed 0 bases, with 10 bases lying between them. Per the germline V gene, CDR1 is ENHRY and CDR2 is SYGVKD. The CDR3 loop reads CAISGTESSYNEQFF. The CDR3 DNA sequence: TGTGCCATCAGTGGGACTGAAAGCTCCTACAATGAGCAGTTCTTC.

The table lists this clonotype with many counts. The rearrangement links TRBV2 to TRBJ2-1, with 8 nucleotides matching TRBD1. Losses at the gene ends were 2 bases for V and 7 bases for J; bases not matched to a gene: 4. The CDR3 covers 14 residues. From germline, CDR1 is SNHLY and CDR2 FYNNEI. The CDR3 DNA is TGTGCCAGCAGTGAACAGGGGGCGTTGAATGAGCAGTTCTTC. Amino acids: CASSEQGALNEQFF.

This chain joins TRBV29-1 and TRBJ2-1; D ambiguous. V was clipped by 4 bases and J by 0 bases, with 10 bases between them. The CDR3 extends over 14 amino acids. Germline V gives CDR1 SQVTM, CDR2 ANQGSEA. CDR3 sequence reads: CSVVRQVSYNEQFF. In DNA, the CDR3 is TGCAGCGTTGTTCGGCAGGTCTCCTACAATGAGCAGTTCTTC.

In its sample, this clonotype was seen a few times. This rearrangement joins TRBV27 to TRBJ1-3; possible D gene TRBD1, 6 bases. Per the germline V gene, CDR1 is MNHEY and CDR2 is SMNVEV (reference sequence). V shed 6 bases and J shed 3 bases, with 15 bases lying between them. The CDR3 runs to 15 residues. This chain's CDR3 is CASSGNRDLGNTIYF. CDR3 nucleotide sequence: TGTGCCAGCAGCGGAAACAGGGATCTTGGAAACACCATATATTTT.

This clonotype was found a few times. V usage is TRBV7-2 and J usage is TRBJ2-7; 11 nucleotides align to TRBD2. V lost 5 bases, J lost 6 bases, and 9 bases stayed unmatched. The germline V gene encodes CDR1 SGHTA and CDR2 FQGNSA. The CDR3 runs 15 residues. CDR3: CASSRTSGRGAEQYF. CDR3 coding DNA: TGTGCCAGCAGCCGAACTAGCGGGAGAGGAGCCGAGCAGTACTTC.

Worth noting for this clonotype: This may arise from a read error, as a much more abundant clone is one base away. The chain combines TRBV7-8 with TRBJ2-7; D may be TRBD1 (6 bases). The V and J ends lost 5 bases and 2 bases respectively, with 10 bases between them. The CDR3 is 13 amino acids. CDR1 and CDR2 (germline): SGHVS, FQNEAQ. The CDR3 DNA reads TGTGCCAGCAGCAAGGGACAAACCTACGAGCAGTACTTC. Translating gives CASSKGQTYEQYF.

This clonotype was seen only a few times. This CDR3 is CASSQTRGDQPQHF. CDR3 bases: TGTGCCAGCAGCCAAACCAGGGGAGATCAGCCCCAGCATTTT. The V gene is TRBV3-1, the J gene TRBJ1-5; a possible D gene is TRBD1 (6 bases). Germline V gives CDR1 LGHDT, CDR2 YNNKEL (reference sequence). This CDR3 has 14 residues. Trimming left V 2 bases short and J 5 bases short, with 10 bases between.

This rearrangement joins TRBV3-1 to TRBJ1-6; TRBD1 might be the D (5 bases). There are 14 residues in the CDR3. V was trimmed by 6 bases and J by 7 bases, leaving 13 bases between them. The V gene's germline CDR1 is LGHDT and CDR2 YNNKEL (reference sequence). The CDR3 coding sequence is TGTGCCAGCAGACCCACGGGGGAGAATTCACCCCTCCACTTT. Residues: CASRPTGENSPLHF.

This chain links TRBV30 with TRBJ2-1; D unresolved. The germline V gene encodes CDR1 GTSNPN and CDR2 SVGIG (reference sequence). The CDR3 runs to 13 residues. Trimming pared 2 bases from V and 3 bases from J, leaving 8 bases between. Written as DNA, the CDR3 is TGTGCCTGGAGTATTAGAGGCTACAATGAGCAGTTCTTC. It encodes CAWSIRGYNEQFF. The full variable domain, in which reference TRBV30 and TRBJ2-1 provide the parts outside the CDR3, is SQTIHQWPATLVQPVGSPLSLECTVEGTSNPNLYWYRQAAGRGLQLLFYSVGIGQISSEVPQNLSASRPQDRQFILSSKKLLLSDSGFYLCAWSIRGYNEQFFGPGTRLTVL.

This chain links TRBV5-1 with TRBJ2-5; 7 positions match TRBD2. Germline CDR1 SGHRS, CDR2 YFSETQ. There are 15 residues in the CDR3. With V trimmed by 4 bases and J by 2 bases, 8 bases remained unmatched. The CDR3 nucleotides are TGCGCCAGCAGCCCCATGCGGACTAGACAAGAGACCCAGTACTTC. Protein: CASSPMRTRQETQYF.

A few counts support this clonotype. V and J are TRBV11-2 and TRBJ2-5, with 9 bases aligning to TRBD2. Germline trimming cut 2 bases from V and 4 bases from J; bases unmatched to any gene: 5. CDR1 and CDR2 from the germline V gene are SGHAT and FQNNGV. This CDR3 region has 15 residues. CDR3 amino acids: CASSLYSGSAETQYF. For the CDR3, the DNA is TGTGCCAGCAGCTTATATAGCGGGAGTGCAGAGACCCAGTACTTC.

This chain links TRBV5-6 with TRBJ2-1, with TRBD2 as a possible D gene (6 bases). The germline V and J ends were trimmed by 3 bases and 10 bases, with 11 bases remaining between them. The CDR3 is 12 residues long. The germline CDR1 and CDR2 sequences are SGHDT and YYEEEE. CDR3 nucleotide sequence: TGTGCCAGCAGCTGGGGGGAAATGGAGCAGTTCTTC. It is translated as CASSWGEMEQFF.

This chain connects TRBV28 to TRBJ2-6; the D is unclear. The CDR3 loop spans 14 amino acids. With 1 base removed from V and 5 bases from J, the gap between germline ends came to 6 bases. Germline V gene sequence: CDR1 MDHEN, CDR2 SYDVKM. CDR3 loop: CASSLSDWANVLTF. CDR3 coding DNA: TGTGCCAGCAGTTTATCCGATTGGGCCAACGTCCTGACTTTC.

This clonotype was picked up a small number of times. The gene calls are TRBV27 and TRBJ2-1, with unresolved D. CDR3 length: 13 amino acids. Trimming took 0 bases from V and 7 from J, leaving 7 bases between them. The germline gives CDR1 MNHEY, CDR2 SMNVEV (reference sequence). CDR3 in amino acids: CASSLSDRNEQFF. CDR3 nucleotide sequence: TGTGCCAGCAGTTTATCGGACCGGAATGAGCAGTTCTTC.